This TCR beta chain is drawn from a study of T cells in Graves' hyperthyroidism and ophthalmopathy. Study-wide points: The model anticipated ophthalmopathy a median approximately 6.6 months pre-onset.

In this sample, this clonotype turned up a few times. Its specificity is not known. Researchers took RNA transcripts and amplified the TCR beta CDR3 regions from them. RT-PCR in the first round (using the HTBI primer set) targeted the TCR CDR3. MiXCR, run by TCRdb on the multiplex PCR reads, gives a single entry per CDR3 protein. Among hundreds of thousands of distinct CDR3 sequences listed, 12% to 15% were seen once. The ends were cut back, 3 bases at V and 2 bases at J, with 10 bases in the middle. CDR3 length: 14 residues. Per the germline V gene, CDR1 is LNHDA and CDR2 is SQIVND (reference sequence).

The sequenced sample consisted of blood. The chain carries TRBV19 and TRBJ1-1; D is unclear. This TCR was sampled from a woman aged 18-29 years with Graves' hyperthyroidism. The CDR3 loop is CASSIEGVNTEAFF. The CDR3 DNA follows: TGTGCCAGTAGTATCGAGGGAGTAAACACTGAAGCTTTCTTT. The full variable domain, in which reference TRBV19 and TRBJ1-1 provide the parts outside the CDR3, is DGGITQSPKYLFRKEGQNVTLSCEQNLNHDAMYWYRQDPGQGLRLIYYSQIVNDFQKGDIAEGYSVSREKKESFPLTVTSAQKNPTAFYLCASSIEGVNTEAFFGQGTRLTVV.